These 22 T cell receptor beta chains came from one sample sequenced in a study of beta chain features in type 1 diabetes. As every portion of the isolated RNA was reverse transcribed, the sequencing read expressed TCRB transcripts. Assay used: immunoSEQ multiplex PCR; TCRdb lists only in-frame clones, some missing. The table has about 900,000 clones, around a sixth seen once. Sequencing used naive CD4+ T cells from blood. The source of these receptors is a woman under 30 in good health.

The sample holds a few counts of this clone. The J gene is TRBJ2-1, the V gene TRBV29-1; perhaps TRBD2 as D (5 bases). The germline V and J ends were trimmed by 4 bases and 3 bases, with 13 bases remaining between them. The CDR3 length is 14 residues. The germline V gene encodes CDR1 SQVTM and CDR2 ANQGSEA. CDR3: CSVAGGSGYNEQFF. The CDR3 DNA reads as TGCAGCGTTGCTGGCGGGTCGGGCTACAATGAGCAGTTCTTC.

In its sample, this clone was seen a few times. At the DNA level, this CDR3 is encoded by other sequences in the same sample as well. The V and J genes are TRBV5-4 and TRBJ2-3; D is ambiguous. The germline V gene has CDR1 SGHNT and CDR2 YYREEE (reference sequence). Trimming left V 4 bases short and J 1 base short, with 10 bases between. CDR3 length equals 14 residues. Here the CDR3 reads CASSLGTGTDTQYF. Here the CDR3 DNA reads TGTGCCAGCAGCCTTGGTACTGGCACAGATACGCAGTATTTT.

The CDR3 DNA follows: TGCAGCGTTGCCCAGGGTGGCGGCGAGCAGTACTTC. It yields the protein CSVAQGGGEQYF. This chain connects TRBV29-1 to TRBJ2-7; tentative D call: TRBD1 (5 bases). This CDR3 has 12 amino acids. The V gene lost 4 bases and the J gene lost 6 bases, with 13 bases spanning the gap. Germline assignment: CDR1 SQVTM and CDR2 ANQGSEA.

This clone was counted only a few times. The V and J genes are TRBV7-2 and TRBJ1-5, with no clear D. There are 13 residues in the CDR3. V lost 1 base and J 8 bases, leaving 9 bases between the germline ends. Germline CDR1 SGHTA, CDR2 FQGNSA. CDR3 DNA: TGTGCCAGCAGCTTAGGAAGCTCAGAGCCCCAGCATTTT. Translating gives CASSLGSSEPQHF.

The chain recombines TRBV28 with TRBJ2-7, with D perhaps given as TRBD1 or TRBD2 (5 bases each). The CDR3 consists of 13 residues. Germline V gene sequence: CDR1 MDHEN, CDR2 SYDVKM. Between the trimmed V and J ends, which lost 8 bases and 2 bases, there was a span of 13 bases. The CDR3 is CASRTGPAYEQYF. The CDR3 DNA reads as TGTGCCAGCCGGACGGGACCGGCCTACGAGCAGTACTTC.

V and J are TRBV11-1 and TRBJ2-3, with D maybe TRBD1 (7 bases). Trimming removed 8 bases from V and 4 bases from J, with 22 bases in between. The CDR3 length is 16 residues. The germline V gene encodes CDR1 SGHAT and CDR2 FQDESV (reference sequence). Written as DNA, the CDR3 is TGTGCCAGCCGACAGGGCCATGGGACTTATCCAGATACGCAGTATTTT. It translates to CASRQGHGTYPDTQYF.

V and J are TRBV5-1 and TRBJ2-5, with 7 bases matching TRBD1. The ends lost 4 bases at V and 2 bases at J; junction bases unmatched: 2. Germline CDR1 is SGHRS and CDR2 is YFSETQ. The CDR3 has 13 residues. CDR3 residues: CASSVGQQETQYF. DNA of the CDR3: TGCGCCAGCAGCGTGGGACAGCAAGAGACCCAGTACTTC.

The chain uses TRBV9 and TRBJ1-1; 10 bases are shared with TRBD1. CDR1 and CDR2 from the germline V gene are SGDLS and YYNGEE. V dropped 4 bases and J dropped 2; count of bases not matched to a gene: 2. The CDR3 runs to 14 residues. CDR3 amino acids: CASSRQGANTEAFF. CDR3 nucleotides: TGTGCCAGCAGCCGACAGGGGGCCAACACTGAAGCTTTCTTT.

The chain recombines TRBV19 with TRBJ1-5; possibly TRBD1 for D (5 bases). Between the trimmed V and J ends, which lost 3 bases and 6 bases, there was a span of 12 bases. The CDR3 covers 14 residues. The germline CDR1 and CDR2 sequences are LNHDA and SQIVND (reference sequence). Here the CDR3 reads CASSIAGAGQPQHF. Written as DNA, the CDR3 is TGTGCCAGTAGTATTGCTGGGGCGGGTCAGCCCCAGCATTTT.

This clone has a handful of counts. V and J are TRBV4-3 and TRBJ2-5; D possibly corresponds to TRBD2 (6 bases). CDR3 size: 15 residues. The V end was cut by 0 bases, the J end by 7 bases, with 15 bases between. Germline CDR1 reads LGHNA; CDR2 reads YSLEER. The CDR3 protein is CASSQEYSPGGTQYF. DNA of the CDR3: TGCGCCAGCAGCCAAGAGTACAGCCCCGGGGGGACCCAGTACTTC.

V usage is TRBV7-3 and J usage is TRBJ1-2; 9 bases fit TRBD1. J gave up 0 bases and V 5 bases, and 4 bases lay outside the gene matches. The CDR3 spans 15 residues. Germline CDR1 SGHTA, CDR2 FQGTGA. The CDR3 spells CASSKTGGSNYGYTF. Written as DNA, the CDR3 is TGTGCCAGCAGCAAGACAGGGGGGTCTAACTATGGCTACACCTTC.

The chain carries TRBV9 and TRBJ2-1; 8 bases fit TRBD2. CDR3 length equals 15 residues. Germline CDR1 and CDR2: SGDLS and YYNGEE. V lost 0 bases, J lost 9 bases, and 8 bases stayed unmatched. The CDR3 spells CASSVVSGGPREQFF. The CDR3 DNA follows: TGTGCCAGCAGCGTAGTGTCGGGAGGGCCACGTGAGCAGTTCTTC. Based on the CDR3 plus reference TRBV9 and TRBJ2-1, the full variable domain is DSGVTQTPKHLITATGQRVTLRCSPRSGDLSVYWYQQSLDQGLQFLIQYYNGEERAKGNILERFSAQQFPDLHSELNLSSLELGDSALYFCASSVVSGGPREQFFGPGTRLTVL.

This clone has a handful of counts. The chain employs TRBV7-8 and TRBJ2-4; tentatively, D is TRBD1 (5 bases). Trimming removed 5 bases at V and 5 bases at J, with 16 bases between. The length of the CDR3 is 15 residues. CDR1 is SGHVS and CDR2 is FQNEAQ in the germline V gene. CDR3 in amino acids: CASSPRPARENIQYF. The CDR3 DNA reads as TGTGCCAGCAGCCCACGACCCGCCAGGGAAAACATTCAGTACTTC.

Here the CDR3 reads CAIKKGTESGELFF. The CDR3 nucleotides are TGTGCCATCAAAAAAGGGACAGAGAGCGGGGAGCTGTTTTTT. This chain joins TRBV10-3 and TRBJ2-2; 7 nucleotides line up with TRBD1. With 7 bases clipped from V and 7 bases from J, the junction kept 9 bases outside the gene matches. This CDR3 region has 14 residues. Germline loops: CDR1 ENHRY, CDR2 SYGVKD.

The genes are TRBV2 and TRBJ2-7; D is ambiguous. Germline V CDR1 and CDR2: SNHLY, FYNNEI. The V end was cut by 6 bases, the J end by 0 bases, with 12 bases between. This CDR3 is 14 amino acids long. The CDR3 nucleotides are TGTGCCAGCAGAACTGACACAAACTCCTACGAGCAGTACTTC. Translating it yields CASRTDTNSYEQYF.

This clone was seen a handful of times. This rearrangement joins TRBV2 to TRBJ2-5; D unclear. The V and J ends lost 5 bases and 7 bases respectively, with 14 bases between them. Per germline, CDR1 SNHLY and CDR2 FYNNEI. The CDR3 loop spans 13 amino acids. CDR3 nucleotide sequence: TGTGCCAGCAGTCTGGCGGCAGTCGGGACCCAGTACTTC. Translating gives CASSLAAVGTQYF. Supplemented by reference TRBV2 and TRBJ2-5, the full variable domain reads EPEVTQTPSHQVTQMGQEVILRCVPISNHLYFYWYRQILGQKVEFLVSFYNNEISEKSEIFDDQFSVERPDGSNFTLKIRSTKLEDSAMYFCASSLAAVGTQYFGPGTRLLVL.

This clone was detected only a few times. The J gene is TRBJ2-6, the V gene TRBV19; TRBD2 aligns across 12 bases. With V trimmed by 7 bases and J by 0 bases, 10 bases remained unmatched. Looked up from germline, CDR1 is LNHDA and CDR2 is SQIVND (reference sequence). The CDR3 totals 19 residues. The chain's CDR3 is CASKGSSGRAFSGANVLTF. The CDR3 nucleotides read TGTGCCAGTAAGGGATCTAGCGGGAGGGCCTTCTCTGGGGCCAACGTCCTGACTTTC.

This clone was seen more than once but under ten times. The V call is TRBV28, the J call TRBJ2-1; a possible D gene is TRBD2 (6 bases). Germline values: CDR1 MDHEN, CDR2 SYDVKM. The germline V and J ends were trimmed by 4 bases and 10 bases, with 17 bases remaining between them. The CDR3 loop spans 14 amino acids. CDR3 DNA sequence: TGTGCCAGCAGTTCGGGTGGGAGGCGTGAGGAGCAGTTCTTC. Its protein is CASSSGGRREEQFF.

CDR3 nucleotides: TGTGCCAGCAGCGTAGAAGCGGGAGGGGCCTACGAGCAGTACTTC. Its translation: CASSVEAGGAYEQYF. The V call is TRBV9, the J call TRBJ2-7; 10 bases map to TRBD2. Trimming at V came to 0 bases and at J to 2 bases, leaving 2 bases not matched to a gene. This CDR3 contains 15 residues. CDR1 and CDR2 (germline): SGDLS, YYNGEE. Filled out from reference TRBV9 and TRBJ2-7, the complete variable domain reads DSGVTQTPKHLITATGQRVTLRCSPRSGDLSVYWYQQSLDQGLQFLIQYYNGEERAKGNILERFSAQQFPDLHSELNLSSLELGDSALYFCASSVEAGGAYEQYFGPGTRLTVT.

The chain carries TRBV5-1 and TRBJ2-7; maybe TRBD1 (5 bases). The germline V gene has CDR1 SGHRS and CDR2 YFSETQ. V gave up 2 bases and J gave up 0 bases, with 12 bases separating them. The length of the CDR3 is 15 residues. CDR3 in amino acids: CASSLIGHSSYEQYF. The CDR3 DNA reads TGCGCCAGCAGCTTAATTGGACATTCCTCCTACGAGCAGTACTTC.

This clone was picked up a small number of times. This CDR3 is also generated by other DNA sequences in the sample. The chain uses TRBV7-2 and TRBJ2-5, with a tentative D call TRBD1 (6 bases). The germline V gene has CDR1 SGHTA and CDR2 FQGNSA. This CDR3 comprises 13 residues. Trimming removed 4 bases at V and 2 bases at J, with 8 bases between. The CDR3 bases are TGTGCCAGCAGCTCCGGACAGCAAGAGACCCAGTACTTC. Translation gives CASSSGQQETQYF.

The chain has TRBV2 and TRBJ2-5; perhaps TRBD1 as D (6 bases). The CDR3 length is 15 residues. V gave up 2 bases and J gave up 3 bases, with 13 bases separating them. CDR1 and CDR2 (germline): SNHLY, FYNNEI. CDR3 in DNA: TGTGCCAGCAGTGAACTAGCCAGGGGAAAAGAGACCCAGTACTTC. It is translated as CASSELARGKETQYF. The variable domain in full, completed from reference TRBV2 and TRBJ2-5, reads EPEVTQTPSHQVTQMGQEVILRCVPISNHLYFYWYRQILGQKVEFLVSFYNNEISEKSEIFDDQFSVERPDGSNFTLKIRSTKLEDSAMYFCASSELARGKETQYFGPGTRLLVL.